The T cell receptor beta chain under discussion was sequenced for a study of response to subunit inactivated influenza vaccine. Germline V gene data show CDR1 as ENHRY and CDR2 as SYGVKD. This CDR3 has 18 residues. Between the trimmed V and J ends, which lost 0 bases and 0 bases, there was a span of 12 bases. This clonotype was detected many times. MiXCR, applied by TCRdb to the RT-PCR reads, yields one record per CDR3 protein. The sample lists a few hundred thousand distinct CDR3 sequences; around 11% were seen once. These data were also reused for a study on T cells expressing NK-cell markers. From that paper: Beta-chain TCR cDNA was generated via 5'RACE template switching with UMIs. It was from sorted CD3+CD56+NKG2C+, CD3+CD56+NKG2C- and CD3+CD56-NKG2C+ T cells that TCR beta repertoires came. An anti-gamma-delta TCR antibody restricted sorting to alpha-beta TCR T cells in several experiments. Among CD8+ T cells from about six donors, dominant NKG2C+ clonotypes accounted for roughly 1.0-7.0%.

The source of this sequence is a man over 45 who received an inactivated influenza vaccine. The chain carries TRBV10-3 and TRBJ1-6; D is uncertain. The sequencing used PBMCs from blood, collected on the day of vaccination. CDR3 sequence: CAISESRRRSSYNSPLHF. For the CDR3, the DNA is TGTGCCATCAGTGAGTCGCGCAGACGGAGCTCCTATAATTCACCCCTCCACTTT.